The source of this T cell receptor beta chain is a study of cytomegalovirus exposure and HLA in healthy donors. With regard to this clone: Its target is not known.

The germline V gene encodes CDR1 MDHEN and CDR2 SYDVKM. V lost 5 bases and J lost 2, with 16 bases in between. This CDR3 has 16 residues. Study observations and caveats: Later analysis associated a missense DCLRE1C variant with TCR beta V- and J-gene trimming. Because they were indistinguishable, some V segments, including TRBV6-2 and TRBV6-3, were excluded.

PCR involved 60 Vbeta and 13 Jbeta primers. Original processing notes: Later, an analysis found roughly 80 million unique TCR beta chains, and 8.5 million to 12 million of these were shared. Using immunoSEQ multiplex PCR, the repertoire was profiled, and TCRdb retains in-frame clones only, with some absent. From that table come the V and J calls and clone size; the DNA was used to work out D and trimming. The top ten hold roughly 5.7% of the sample, which has about 62,000 clones, over 60% seen once. This receptor was identified in a young woman in good health and CMV-seronegative. Sequences were obtained from PBMCs. The chain couples TRBV28 to TRBJ2-1; D might be TRBD2 (7 bases). The CDR3 DNA reads as TGTGCCAGCAGTCTCTCAGGGGCGGGAGCCTACAATGAGCAGTTCTTC. Residues: CASSLSGAGAYNEQFF. The full variable domain, with the rest looked up from reference TRBV28 and TRBJ2-1, is DVKVTQSSRYLVKRTGEKVFLECVQDMDHENMFWYRQDPGLGLRLIYFSYDVKMKEKGDIPEGYSVSREKKERFSLILESASTNQTSMYLCASSLSGAGAYNEQFFGPGTRLTVL.